The 7 T cell receptor beta chains reported below all come from one sample, sequenced in a study of human T cells and chemical hapten exposure. TCRdb redid the calling of the RACE reads with MiXCR, one entry per CDR3 protein. The table has hundreds of thousands of distinct CDR3 sequences, about 6% seen once. As to time point: patch test 2, 6 weeks after DPC sensitization. Specified treatment: therapeutic diphenylcyclopropenone sensitization with weekly scalp DPC. Material: whole blood, obtained in connection with sensitization to the hapten diphenylcyclopropenone (DPC). All receptors come from a woman younger than 30 with alopecia areata. Some clones in this sample may be carry-over from other donors' samples.

This clonotype was counted at least ten times. The chain has TRBV28 and TRBJ1-4, with 12 bases fitting TRBD1. The CDR3 sequence is 16 residues long. In germline, CDR1 is MDHEN, CDR2 SYDVKM. With V trimmed by 6 bases and J by 4 bases, 6 bases remained unmatched. The CDR3 coding sequence is TGTGCCAGCAGACGGGACAGGGGGCCGGATAATGAAAAACTGTTTTTT. Amino acids: CASRRDRGPDNEKLFF. Using reference TRBV28 and TRBJ1-4 for the parts outside the CDR3, the full variable domain is DVKVTQSSRYLVKRTGEKVFLECVQDMDHENMFWYRQDPGLGLRLIYFSYDVKMKEKGDIPEGYSVSREKKERFSLILESASTNQTSMYLCASRRDRGPDNEKLFFGSGTQLSVL.

This clonotype was detected only a few times. The J gene is TRBJ1-1, the V gene TRBV27; 8 nucleotides match TRBD1. The CDR3 extends over 16 amino acids. The germline V gene has CDR1 MNHEY and CDR2 SMNVEV (reference sequence). Unmatched junction bases numbered 11, after V lost 8 bases and J lost 0 bases. The CDR3 coding sequence is TGTGCCAGCCGGATGGGACAGGCAGGTATGAACACTGAAGCTTTCTTT. Its translation is CASRMGQAGMNTEAFF.

The chain links TRBV20-1 to TRBJ2-6; weak D call: TRBD1 (6 bases). Germline CDR1 reads DFQATT; CDR2 reads SNEGSKA (reference sequence). Trimming pared 5 bases from V and 2 bases from J, leaving 13 bases between. This CDR3 spans 15 amino acids. The CDR3 spells CSAGSPGAGANVLTF. The CDR3, as DNA: TGCAGTGCTGGTTCGCCAGGGGCTGGGGCCAACGTCCTGACTTTC.

The sample holds one count of this clonotype. This may be a read error, as it is one base from a much larger clone. The rearrangement uses TRBV11-2 and TRBJ1-1; TRBD1 might be the D (5 bases). CDR3 length: 14 residues. Germline CDR1 SGHAT, CDR2 FQNNGV. Here the CDR3 DNA reads TGTGCCAGCGGCTTAGGCAGCACAGGCACTGAAGCTTTCTTT. This codes for CASGLGSTGTEAFF.

This clonotype was recorded many times. V usage is TRBV6-5 and J usage is TRBJ1-1; TRBD1 might be the D (5 bases). Germline V gene sequence: CDR1 MNHEY, CDR2 SVGAGI. With 0 bases removed from V and 0 bases from J, the gap between germline ends came to 8 bases. CDR3 length: 15 residues. The CDR3 here is CASSYSTAMNTEAFF. The CDR3 nucleotides are TGTGCCAGCAGTTACTCGACAGCTATGAACACTGAAGCTTTCTTT.

This clonotype was observed many times. The J gene is TRBJ1-1, the V gene TRBV29-1; D may be TRBD1 (5 bases). Trimming pared 7 bases from V and 0 bases from J, leaving 12 bases between. Germline V gene lookup returns CDR1 SQVTM and CDR2 ANQGSEA. This CDR3 spans 13 amino acids. CDR3 region: CSGGEFMNTEAFF. CDR3 DNA: TGCAGCGGGGGGGAGTTCATGAACACTGAAGCTTTCTTT.

This clonotype showed up many times. The rearrangement joins TRBV7-2 to TRBJ1-1; a possible D gene is TRBD1 (6 bases). The germline gives CDR1 SGHTA, CDR2 FQGNSA. The CDR3 loop spans 15 amino acids. V was trimmed by 0 bases and J by 0 bases, leaving 8 bases between them. CDR3 in amino acids: CASSLADRLNTEAFF. DNA of the CDR3: TGTGCCAGCAGCTTAGCGGACAGATTGAACACTGAAGCTTTCTTT.